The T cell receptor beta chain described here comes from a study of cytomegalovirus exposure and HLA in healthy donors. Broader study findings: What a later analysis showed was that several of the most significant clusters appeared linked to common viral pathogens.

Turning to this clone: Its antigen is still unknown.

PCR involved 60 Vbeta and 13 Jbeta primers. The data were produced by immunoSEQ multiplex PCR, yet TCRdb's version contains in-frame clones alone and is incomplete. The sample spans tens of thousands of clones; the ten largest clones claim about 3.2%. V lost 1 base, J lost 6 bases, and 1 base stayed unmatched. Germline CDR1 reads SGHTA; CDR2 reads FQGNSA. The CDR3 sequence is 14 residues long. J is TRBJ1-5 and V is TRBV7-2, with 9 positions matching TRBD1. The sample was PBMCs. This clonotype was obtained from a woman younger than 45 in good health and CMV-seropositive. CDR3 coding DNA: TGTGCCAGCAGCTTAGGGGACAGGGTTCAGCCCCAGCATTTT. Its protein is CASSLGDRVQPQHF.